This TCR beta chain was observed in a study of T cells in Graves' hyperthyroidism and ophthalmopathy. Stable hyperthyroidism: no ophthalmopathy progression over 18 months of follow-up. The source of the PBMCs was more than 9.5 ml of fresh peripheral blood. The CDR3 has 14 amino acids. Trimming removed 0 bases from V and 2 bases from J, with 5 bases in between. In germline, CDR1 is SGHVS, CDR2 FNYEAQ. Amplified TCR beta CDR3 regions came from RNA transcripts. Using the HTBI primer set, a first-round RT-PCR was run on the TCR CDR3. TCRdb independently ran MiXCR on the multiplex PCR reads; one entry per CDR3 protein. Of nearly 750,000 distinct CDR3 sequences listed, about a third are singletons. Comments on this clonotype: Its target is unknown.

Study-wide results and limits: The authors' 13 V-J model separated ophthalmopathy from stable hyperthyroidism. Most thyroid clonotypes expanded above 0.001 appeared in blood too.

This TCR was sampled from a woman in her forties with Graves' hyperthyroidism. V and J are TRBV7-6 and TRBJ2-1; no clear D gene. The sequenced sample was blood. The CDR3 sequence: CASSLAHAYNEQFF. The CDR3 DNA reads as TGTGCCAGCAGCTTAGCGCACGCCTACAATGAGCAGTTCTTC. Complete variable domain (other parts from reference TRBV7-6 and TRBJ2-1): GAGVSQSPRYKVTKRGQDVALRCDPISGHVSLYWYRQALGQGPEFLTYFNYEAQQDKSGLPNDRFSAERPEGSISTLTIQRTEQRDSAMYRCASSLAHAYNEQFFGPGTRLTVL.